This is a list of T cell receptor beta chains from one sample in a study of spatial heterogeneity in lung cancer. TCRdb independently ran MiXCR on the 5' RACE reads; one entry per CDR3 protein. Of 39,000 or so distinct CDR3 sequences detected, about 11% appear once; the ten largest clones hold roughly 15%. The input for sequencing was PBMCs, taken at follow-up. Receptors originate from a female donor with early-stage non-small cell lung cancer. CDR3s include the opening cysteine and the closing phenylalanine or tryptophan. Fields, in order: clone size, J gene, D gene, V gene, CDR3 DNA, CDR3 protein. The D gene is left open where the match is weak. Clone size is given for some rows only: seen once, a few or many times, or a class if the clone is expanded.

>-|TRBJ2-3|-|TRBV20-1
TGCAGTGCTCAGGGCCTTTACAGTCGCACAGATACGCAGTATTTT
CSAQGLYSRTDTQYF
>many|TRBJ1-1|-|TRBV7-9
TGTGCCAGCAGCTTAATGGACACTGAAGCTTTCTTT
CASSLMDTEAFF
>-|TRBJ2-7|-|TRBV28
TGTGCCAGCAGTTCGGAAGGGGGGTACGAGCGGTACTTC
CASSSEGGYERYF
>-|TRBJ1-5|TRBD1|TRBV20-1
TGCAGTAGTATACAGGGGGCGGTGGGCAATCAGCCCCAGCATTTT
CSSIQGAVGNQPQHF
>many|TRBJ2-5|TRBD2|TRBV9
TGTGCCAGCAGCGTAGTTGGACTAGCAGGAGAGACCCAGTACTTC
CASSVVGLAGETQYF
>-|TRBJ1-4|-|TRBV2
TGTGCCAGCAGTTTCAATGAAAAACTGTTTTTT
CASSFNEKLFF
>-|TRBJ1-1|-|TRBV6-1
TGTGCCAGCAGTAGAAGGGGGAACACTGAAGCTTTCTTT
CASSRRGNTEAFF
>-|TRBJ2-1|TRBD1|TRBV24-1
TGTGCCACCAGTGATTACGGGACAGGGGACGATGAGCAGTTCTTC
CATSDYGTGDDEQFF
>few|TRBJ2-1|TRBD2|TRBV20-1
TGCAGTGCCAACCCGGGACTAGCGGGGTACAATGAGCAGTTCTTC
CSANPGLAGYNEQFF
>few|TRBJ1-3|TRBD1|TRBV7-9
TGTGCCAGCAGCCCTGGACAGGCGTTCTCTGGAAACACCATATATTTT
CASSPGQAFSGNTIYF
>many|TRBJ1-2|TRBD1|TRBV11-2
TGTGCCAGCAGCCCTGACAGGGGGGGTGGCTACACCTTC
CASSPDRGGGYTF
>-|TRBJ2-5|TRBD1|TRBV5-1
TGCGCCAGCAGCTCGTACAGGGGGCGAGAGACCCAGTACTTC
CASSSYRGRETQYF
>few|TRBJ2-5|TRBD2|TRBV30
TGTGCCTGGAGTTTTGGGACTAGCGGGGGGGCCGCCGCTGAGACCCAGTACTTC
CAWSFGTSGGAAAETQYF
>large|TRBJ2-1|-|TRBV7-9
TGTGCCAGCAGCTTAGCAGGGGTTTCTGAGCAGTTCTTC
CASSLAGVSEQFF
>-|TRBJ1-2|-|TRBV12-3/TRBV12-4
TGTGCCAGCAGTTTTCGGGGGACGTTCTATGGCTACACCTTC
CASSFRGTFYGYTF
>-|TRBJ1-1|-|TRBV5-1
TGCGCCAGCAGCCTTCTGGGGGAGAACACTGAAGCTTTCTTT
CASSLLGENTEAFF
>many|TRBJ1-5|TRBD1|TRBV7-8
TGTGCCAGCAGCCCCAACCAGGGGGCTATCAATCAGCCCCAGCATTTT
CASSPNQGAINQPQHF
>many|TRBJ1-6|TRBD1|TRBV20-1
TGCAGTGCCAGGGACAGGGCAAATTCACCCCTCCACTTT
CSARDRANSPLHF
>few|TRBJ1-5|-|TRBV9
TGTGCCAGCAGCGCGAGGGGGGCGGACAATCAGCCCCAGCATTTT
CASSARGADNQPQHF
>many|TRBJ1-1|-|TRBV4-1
TGCGCCAGCAGCCAAGATAGGAGGGGAGGGGTCACTGAAGCTTTCTTT
CASSQDRRGGVTEAFF
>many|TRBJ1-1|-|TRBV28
TGTGCCAGCAGTCTACAGGCCAGGAACACTGAAGCTTTCTTT
CASSLQARNTEAFF
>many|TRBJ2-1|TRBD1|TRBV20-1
TGCAGTGCTAGAGATTTACAGGGGTCCTACAATGAGCAGTTCTTC
CSARDLQGSYNEQFF
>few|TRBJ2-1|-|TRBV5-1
TGCGCCAGCAGCTTGGGCCAGGGGTACAATGAGCAGTTCTTC
CASSLGQGYNEQFF
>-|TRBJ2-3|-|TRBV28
TGTGCCAGCAGTTTAGCGACCCCCGGCTCGGATACGCAGTATTTT
CASSLATPGSDTQYF
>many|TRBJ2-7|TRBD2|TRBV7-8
TGTGCCAGCAGCGGCGGGGGGGCAGGCGAGCAGTACTTC
CASSGGGAGEQYF
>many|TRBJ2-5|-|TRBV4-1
TGCGCCAGCAGCCAAGTTAATTTAGTCGGGTGGGAGACCCAGTACTTC
CASSQVNLVGWETQYF
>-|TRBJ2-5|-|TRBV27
TGTGCCAGCAGTCCTGGACAGAATACGGAGACCCAGTACTTC
CASSPGQNTETQYF
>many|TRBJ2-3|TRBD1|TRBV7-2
TGTGCCAGCAGCCCGACAGGGCGGAGCACAGATACGCAGTATTTT
CASSPTGRSTDTQYF
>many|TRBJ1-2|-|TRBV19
TGTGCCAGTAGTATGGTTGGGGATAACTATGGCTACACCTTC
CASSMVGDNYGYTF
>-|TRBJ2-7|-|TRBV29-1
TGCAGCGTCCAGACTCGACTCTCCTACGAGCAGTACTTC
CSVQTRLSYEQYF
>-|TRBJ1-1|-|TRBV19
TGTGCCAGTAGTGCTGGACCCACCAGCACTGAAGCTTTCTTT
CASSAGPTSTEAFF
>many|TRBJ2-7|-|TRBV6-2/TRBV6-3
TGTGCCAGCAGTTCCACCAGGAAGGTGGGCGAGCAGTACTTC
CASSSTRKVGEQYF
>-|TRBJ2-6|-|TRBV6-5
TGTGCCAGCAGTTCTGGGCTTCGCTCTGGGGCCAACGTCCTGACTTTC
CASSSGLRSGANVLTF
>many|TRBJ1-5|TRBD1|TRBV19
TGTGCCAGCGCGGACAGGGGTCAGCCCCAGCATTTT
CASADRGQPQHF
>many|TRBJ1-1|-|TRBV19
TGTGCCAGTAGTATATCCCCGGCGGGCGCTGAAGCTTTCTTT
CASSISPAGAEAFF
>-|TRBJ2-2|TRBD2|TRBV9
TGTGCCAGCAGCGTAGCTACGGGGAGGGGGAACACCGGGGAGCTGTTTTTT
CASSVATGRGNTGELFF
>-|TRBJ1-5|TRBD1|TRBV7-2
TGTGCCAGCAGCCCCCGGGGACAGACATCAGCGGCCCAGCATTTT
CASSPRGQTSAAQHF
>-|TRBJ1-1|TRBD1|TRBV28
TGTGCCAGCAGCTTGACAGGGGGCACTGAAGCTTTCTTT
CASSLTGGTEAFF
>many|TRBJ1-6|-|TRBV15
TGTGCCACCAGCAGGGGGAATAATTCACCCCTCCACTTT
CATSRGNNSPLHF
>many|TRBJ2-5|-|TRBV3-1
TGTGCCAGCAGCCAAAACGGCCAAGAGACCCAGTACTTC
CASSQNGQETQYF
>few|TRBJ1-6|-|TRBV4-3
TGCGCCAGCAGCCAAGTACAGACTAATTCACCCCTCCACTTT
CASSQVQTNSPLHF
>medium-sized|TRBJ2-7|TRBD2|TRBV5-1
TGCGCCAGCAGCTTCAACCGCGGGAGATGGAGGATCGACGAGCAGTACTTC
CASSFNRGRWRIDEQYF
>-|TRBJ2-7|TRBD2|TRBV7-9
TGTGCCAGCAGCTTAGCGGGGGGGAGTCTCGAGCAGTACTTC
CASSLAGGSLEQYF
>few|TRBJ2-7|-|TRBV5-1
TGCGCCAGCAGCTTGGATGGGGACTCCACCTACGAGCAGTACTTC
CASSLDGDSTYEQYF
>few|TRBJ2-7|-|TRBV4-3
TGCGCCAGCAGCCAGCCGACCACAGGGTTCAACGAGCAGTACTTC
CASSQPTTGFNEQYF
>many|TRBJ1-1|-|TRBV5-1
TGCGCCAGCAGCTTGGTGTCAGGAGGTCAGAACACTGAAGCTTTCTTT
CASSLVSGGQNTEAFF
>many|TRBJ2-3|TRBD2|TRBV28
TGTGCCAGCAGTTCGACTAGCCCAGATACGCAGTATTTT
CASSSTSPDTQYF
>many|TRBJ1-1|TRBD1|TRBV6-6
TGTGCCAGCAGTTACTCGGACAGGAGCGGGAATTTCTTT
CASSYSDRSGNFF
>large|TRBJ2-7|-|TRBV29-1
TGCAGCGTTGAATTGGGGTACGAGCAGTACTTC
CSVELGYEQYF
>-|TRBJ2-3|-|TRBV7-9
TGTGCCAGCAGCTTACGGTTACCCACAGGGTTAGATACGCAGTATTTT
CASSLRLPTGLDTQYF
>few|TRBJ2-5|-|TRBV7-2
TGTGCCAGCAGCTTCCTTATAGGGGTGCTAAAAGAGACCCAGTACTTC
CASSFLIGVLKETQYF
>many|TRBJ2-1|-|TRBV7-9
TGTGCCAGCAGCTTAACGATCGGAATCGGGACGAATGAGCAGTTCTTC
CASSLTIGIGTNEQFF
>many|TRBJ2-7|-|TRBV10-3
TGTGCCACCCGGGACGTCTACGAGCAGTACTTC
CATRDVYEQYF
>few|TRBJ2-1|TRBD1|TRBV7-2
TGTGCCAGCAGCTTCCGACGGGACAGTATTTTGTATGAGCAGTTCTTC
CASSFRRDSILYEQFF
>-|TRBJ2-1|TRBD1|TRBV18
TGTGCCAGCTCACCAGACCCGGGACAGGGACGATACAATGAGCAGTTCTTC
CASSPDPGQGRYNEQFF
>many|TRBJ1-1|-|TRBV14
TGTGCCAGCAGCCAAGAGGTAGTCACTGAAGCTTTCTTT
CASSQEVVTEAFF
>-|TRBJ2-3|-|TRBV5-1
TGCGCCAGCAGCTTGGAGTATCGGGGGGCGGATACGCAGTTT
CASSLEYRGADTQF